This TCR beta chain was captured in a study of blood T cell repertoires in COVID-19. The CDR3 runs to 11 residues. The V and J ends lost 3 bases and 4 bases respectively, with 6 bases between them. CDR1 is DFQATT, CDR2 SNEGSKA, per germline (reference sequence). The repertoire was sequenced with immunoSEQ multiplex PCR; TCRdb's copy has only in-frame clones and lacks some. The data hold roughly 250,000 clones, with approximately 91% observed a single time. The rearrangement links TRBV20-1 to TRBJ1-2; D is unresolved. The sequencing sample was made of peripheral blood. This TCR was sampled from a woman in her 30s with acute or convalescent COVID-19. The CDR3 DNA reads as TGCAGTGCTAGTCCAGGCTATGGCTACACCTTC. It codes for CSASPGYGYTF.